This is a list of T cell receptor beta chains from one sample in a study of blood T cells in healthy people across ages. From the 5' RACE reads, TCRdb called clonotypes with MiXCR, one entry per CDR3 protein. The sample consists of more than 1.4 million distinct CDR3 sequences, 42% of them appearing once. The source material was blood. The receptors shown here come from a woman aged 18-29 years in good health. CDR3s include the opening cysteine and the closing phenylalanine or tryptophan. D genes are given only for firm matches. Clone size is given for some rows only: seen once, a few or many times, or a class if the clone is expanded.

TGTGCCATCAGTGACTTAGGCAATCAGCCCCAGCATTTT	CAISDLGNQPQHF	.	TRBJ1-5	TRBV10-3	13	.
TGTGCCAGCAGGGCTAGCGGGGGTAGCGAGACCCAGTACTTC	CASRASGGSETQYF	.	TRBJ2-5	TRBV6-5	14	TRBD2
TGTGCCAGCAGCAAGGACGGCCAGGGCGATGTCGAGCAGTACTTC	CASSKDGQGDVEQYF	.	TRBJ2-7	TRBV21-1	15	.
TGTGCCAGCAGCTCCCCGTGGGGAGCGGGGGACTACGAGCAGTACTTC	CASSSPWGAGDYEQYF	.	TRBJ2-7	TRBV7-2	16	TRBD2
TGTGCCAGCAGTGAGGCCGGGACAGGCTACTACGAGCAGTACTTC	CASSEAGTGYYEQYF	few	TRBJ2-7	TRBV6-1	15	TRBD1
TGCGCCAGCAGCCAAGGGCTATTGCGGGGGGACAGGGGTACAGATACGCAGTATTTT	CASSQGLLRGDRGTDTQYF	.	TRBJ2-3	TRBV4-1	19	TRBD1
TGCAGTGCTAGCTCGCCGTCCAGGGGCTCCTACGAGCAGTACTTC	CSASSPSRGSYEQYF	.	TRBJ2-7	TRBV20-1	15	.
TGCGCCAGCAGTTATACTAGCGGAGGGTTCTACAATGAGCAGTTCTTC	CASSYTSGGFYNEQFF	few	TRBJ2-1	TRBV5-1	16	TRBD2
TGTGCCACCAGTCCCGGGACTAGCGGGCAAGTCACCCAGTACTTC	CATSPGTSGQVTQYF	few	TRBJ2-5	TRBV15	15	TRBD2
TGTGCCAGCAGCGGGGATCGGGGATGGCCCCAGCATTTT	CASSGDRGWPQHF	.	TRBJ1-5	TRBV7-2	13	.
TGTGCCAGCAGCCCCGAAGCGGGCCTCTCCTACAATGAGCAGTACTTC	CASSPEAGLSYNEQYF	.	TRBJ2-7	TRBV7-6	16	.
TGTGCCAGCGCACAGGGGGCTAGAGGAAACTACTACGAGCAGTACTTC	CASAQGARGNYYEQYF	.	TRBJ2-7	TRBV6-2/TRBV6-3	16	TRBD1
TGTGCCAGCAGCTCCTCCCCTCTCTTAAGGACAGGCGGGAACTATGGCTACACCTTC	CASSSSPLLRTGGNYGYTF	.	TRBJ1-2	TRBV7-3	19	TRBD1
TGTGCCAGCAGTGCTGGTAGGGGTCCTGGGAATGAGCAGTTCTTC	CASSAGRGPGNEQFF	few	TRBJ2-1	TRBV25-1	15	.
TGTGCCACCGACGGGGACACTGAAGCTTTCTTT	CATDGDTEAFF	few	TRBJ1-1	TRBV6-2/TRBV6-3	11	.
TGTGCCAGCAGTTTGATTACCGGGACTAGATTATACGAGCAGTACTTC	CASSLITGTRLYEQYF	few	TRBJ2-7	TRBV27	16	TRBD2
TGTGCTAGTGGTTTCGGGACTAGCGGACAAGAGACCCAGTACTTC	CASGFGTSGQETQYF	few	TRBJ2-5	TRBV12-5	15	TRBD2
TGTGCCAGCAGCTTAGTGGGAGAAGGGGACGAGCAGTACTTC	CASSLVGEGDEQYF	.	TRBJ2-7	TRBV7-6	14	.
TGCAGCGTTGTAACGGGAAGGTTGGTCAATGAGCAGTTCTTC	CSVVTGRLVNEQFF	many	TRBJ2-1	TRBV29-1	14	.
TGCGCCAGCAGCCATTTGGGGACAGGAGCTTACAATGAGCAGTTCTTC	CASSHLGTGAYNEQFF	.	TRBJ2-1	TRBV4-1	16	TRBD1
TGTGCCAGCAGCAAAGGGACTAGCGACAATGAGCAGTACTTC	CASSKGTSDNEQYF	.	TRBJ2-7	TRBV7-2	14	TRBD2
TGTGCCAGCAGTGAAGGCAGTAGGGGAGTGAAAATGAACACTGAAGCTTTCTTT	CASSEGSRGVKMNTEAFF	few	TRBJ1-1	TRBV2	18	.
TGTGCCTGCCTGCCGGGACTAGCAGCCTACGAGCAGTTCTTC	CACLPGLAAYEQFF	.	TRBJ2-1	TRBV6-2/TRBV6-3	14	TRBD2
TGTGCCAGCAGCTTATTGGCGATCACAGATACGCAGTATTTT	CASSLLAITDTQYF	few	TRBJ2-3	TRBV7-2	14	.
TGCAGTGCTAGATTGGGGGTGGATACGCAGTATTTT	CSARLGVDTQYF	few	TRBJ2-3	TRBV20-1	12	.
TGTGCCAGCAGCCAAGTGGGGGATACCGCGGGCTCCTACGAGCAGTACTTC	CASSQVGDTAGSYEQYF	.	TRBJ2-7	TRBV14	17	.
TGTGCCAGCAGTTCGGGACAGGCCAAAAAGACCCAGTACTTC	CASSSGQAKKTQYF	.	TRBJ2-5	TRBV12-3/TRBV12-4	14	TRBD1
TGTGCCAGCAGCCAAAACAGGGGGCAAGGGACCCAGTACTTC	CASSQNRGQGTQYF	.	TRBJ2-5	TRBV12-3/TRBV12-4	14	TRBD1
TGTGCCAGCAGCTTATATACAGCGGGAGGAGACACTGAGCAGTTCTTC	CASSLYTAGGDTEQFF	.	TRBJ2-1	TRBV11-3	16	TRBD2
TGTGCCAGCAGCTCCGATCTACGGAGGGCCGATACGCAGTATTTT	CASSSDLRRADTQYF	.	TRBJ2-3	TRBV7-2	15	.
TGTGCCAGCAGCTTAACTCTGAGCGGCTACACCTTC	CASSLTLSGYTF	.	TRBJ1-2	TRBV7-9	12	.
TGTGCCAGCAGTGAAGGACTAGCGGGAGTAGGAGAGGCCCAGTACTTC	CASSEGLAGVGEAQYF	.	TRBJ2-7	TRBV2	16	TRBD2
TGCAGTGCTAGCTCCTTGACGGACGAGCAGTACTTC	CSASSLTDEQYF	few	TRBJ2-7	TRBV20-1	12	.
TGCGCCAGCAGCACACAGGGGGACACCGGGGAGCTGTTTTTT	CASSTQGDTGELFF	.	TRBJ2-2	TRBV5-1	14	TRBD1
TGTGCCAGCAGCAAAGCGACAGACCCCTATGGCTACACCTTC	CASSKATDPYGYTF	few	TRBJ1-2	TRBV21-1	14	.
TGCGCCAGCAGCCAGGAGAAGGTACTAGCGGGAGAGGAGACCCAGTACTTC	CASSQEKVLAGEETQYF	.	TRBJ2-5	TRBV4-1	17	TRBD2
TGCAGCGTTGAAGGGAACGAGGGAACTAACTATGGCTACACCTTC	CSVEGNEGTNYGYTF	few	TRBJ1-2	TRBV29-1	15	.
TGCGCCAGCAGCAGGGTCCCTAGGGGGACAACTGAAGCTTTCTTT	CASSRVPRGTTEAFF	.	TRBJ1-1	TRBV5-1	15	.
TGTGCCAGCAGCTTCGGGGCCTATGGCTACACCTTC	CASSFGAYGYTF	many	TRBJ1-2	TRBV12-3/TRBV12-4	12	.